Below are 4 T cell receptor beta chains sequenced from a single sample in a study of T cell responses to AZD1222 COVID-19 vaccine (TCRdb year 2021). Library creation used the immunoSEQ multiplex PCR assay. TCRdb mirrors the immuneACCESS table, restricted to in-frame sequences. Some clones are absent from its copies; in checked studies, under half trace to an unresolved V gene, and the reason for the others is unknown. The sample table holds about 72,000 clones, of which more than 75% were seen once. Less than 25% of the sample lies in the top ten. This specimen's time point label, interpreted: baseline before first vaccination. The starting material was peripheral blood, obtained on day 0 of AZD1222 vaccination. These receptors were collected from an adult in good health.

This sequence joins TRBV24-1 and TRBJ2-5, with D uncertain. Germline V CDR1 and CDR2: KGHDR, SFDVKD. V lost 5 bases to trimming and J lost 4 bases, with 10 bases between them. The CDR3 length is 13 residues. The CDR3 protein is CATSGVSRETQYF. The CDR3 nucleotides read TGTGCCACCAGTGGGGTTTCCCGAGAGACCCAGTACTTC.

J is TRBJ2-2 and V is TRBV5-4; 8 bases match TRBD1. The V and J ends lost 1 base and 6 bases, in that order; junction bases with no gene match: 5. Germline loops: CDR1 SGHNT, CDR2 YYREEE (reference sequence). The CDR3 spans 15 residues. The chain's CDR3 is CASSLPRQGPGELFF. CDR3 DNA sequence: TGTGCCAGCAGCTTGCCTAGACAGGGGCCCGGGGAGCTGTTTTTT.

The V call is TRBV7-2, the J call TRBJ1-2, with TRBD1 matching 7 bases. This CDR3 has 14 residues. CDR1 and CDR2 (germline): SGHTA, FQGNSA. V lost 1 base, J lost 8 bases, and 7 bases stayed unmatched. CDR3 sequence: CASSLGGQGGGYTF. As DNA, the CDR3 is TGTGCCAGCAGCTTAGGTGGTCAGGGGGGCGGCTACACCTTC.

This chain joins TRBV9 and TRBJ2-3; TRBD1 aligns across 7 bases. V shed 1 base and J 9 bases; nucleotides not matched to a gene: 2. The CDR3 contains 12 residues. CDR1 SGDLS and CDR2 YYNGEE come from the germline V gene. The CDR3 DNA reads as TGTGCCAGCAGCGTAACAGGGGCAACGCAGTATTTT. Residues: CASSVTGATQYF. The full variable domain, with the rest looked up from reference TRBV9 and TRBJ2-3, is DSGVTQTPKHLITATGQRVTLRCSPRSGDLSVYWYQQSLDQGLQFLIQYYNGEERAKGNILERFSAQQFPDLHSELNLSSLELGDSALYFCASSVTGATQYFGPGTRLTVL.